This T cell receptor (beta chain) was sequenced in a study of blood T cells in healthy people across ages. Points from the study as a whole: Roughly linear age-related decline in beta diversity appeared, significant by age around 36. In long-lived donors, naive CD4+ cell counts and diversity exceeded those of aged donors.

Of note for this clonotype: The target antigen is unknown.

Alongside a J-beta primer mix, a sample-barcoded 5' primer served in a second PCR lasting about 7 to 12 cycles. Each cDNA was tagged by a template-switch adaptor containing 12 random nucleotides. In TCRdb, the 5' RACE reads were re-called with MiXCR into one record per CDR3 protein. The sample lists around 1.5 million distinct CDR3 sequences, around 35% occurring once. V shed 6 bases, J shed 11 bases, and the junction held 14 bases outside the gene matches. This CDR3 region has 13 residues. Germline V gene data show CDR1 as SQVTM and CDR2 as ANQGSEA. The TCR sequence derives from a woman in her 30s in good health. Sequencing was performed on blood. The chain uses TRBV29-1 and TRBJ2-5, with 8 bases that match TRBD2. The CDR3 reads CSVGGGDYNEQYF. For the CDR3, the DNA is TGCAGCGTCGGGGGGGGTGATTACAATGAGCAGTACTTC.